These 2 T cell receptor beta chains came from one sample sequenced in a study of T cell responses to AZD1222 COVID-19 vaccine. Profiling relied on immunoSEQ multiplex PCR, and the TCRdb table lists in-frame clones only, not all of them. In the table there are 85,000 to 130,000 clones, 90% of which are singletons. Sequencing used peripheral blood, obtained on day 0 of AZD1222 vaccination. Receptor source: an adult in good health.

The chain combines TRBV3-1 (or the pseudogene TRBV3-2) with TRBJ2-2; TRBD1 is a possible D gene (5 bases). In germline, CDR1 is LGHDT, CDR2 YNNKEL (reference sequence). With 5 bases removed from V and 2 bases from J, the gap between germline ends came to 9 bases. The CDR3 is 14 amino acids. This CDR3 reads CASSSDRNTGELFF. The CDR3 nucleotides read TGTGCCAGCAGCTCAGACAGAAACACCGGGGAGCTGTTTTTT.

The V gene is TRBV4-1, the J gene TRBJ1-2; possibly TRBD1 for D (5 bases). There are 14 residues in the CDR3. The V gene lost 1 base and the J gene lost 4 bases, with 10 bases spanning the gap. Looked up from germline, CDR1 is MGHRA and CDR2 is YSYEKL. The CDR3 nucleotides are TGCGCCAGCAGCCAAGGCGCAGGGCGCTATGGCTACACCTTC. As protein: CASSQGAGRYGYTF.